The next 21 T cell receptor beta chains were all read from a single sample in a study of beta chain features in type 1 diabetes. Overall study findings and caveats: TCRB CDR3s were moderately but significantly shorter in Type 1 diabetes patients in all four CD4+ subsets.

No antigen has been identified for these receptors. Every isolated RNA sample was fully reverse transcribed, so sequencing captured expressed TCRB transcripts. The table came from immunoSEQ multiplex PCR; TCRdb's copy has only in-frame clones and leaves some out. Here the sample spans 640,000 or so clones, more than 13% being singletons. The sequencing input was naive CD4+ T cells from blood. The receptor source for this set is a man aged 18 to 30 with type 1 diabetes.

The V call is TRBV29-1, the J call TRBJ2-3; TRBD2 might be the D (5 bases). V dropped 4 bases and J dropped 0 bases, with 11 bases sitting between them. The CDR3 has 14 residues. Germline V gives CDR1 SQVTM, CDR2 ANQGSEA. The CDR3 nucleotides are TGCAGCGTTGTGGAGGTCGCTAGCACAGATACGCAGTATTTT. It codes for CSVVEVASTDTQYF.

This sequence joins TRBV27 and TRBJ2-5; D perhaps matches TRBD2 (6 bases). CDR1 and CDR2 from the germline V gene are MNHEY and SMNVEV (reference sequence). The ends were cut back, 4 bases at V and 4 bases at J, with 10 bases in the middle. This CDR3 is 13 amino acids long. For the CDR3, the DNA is TGTGCCAGCAGTTGGTTGGGGGGAGAGACCCAGTACTTC. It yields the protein CASSWLGGETQYF.

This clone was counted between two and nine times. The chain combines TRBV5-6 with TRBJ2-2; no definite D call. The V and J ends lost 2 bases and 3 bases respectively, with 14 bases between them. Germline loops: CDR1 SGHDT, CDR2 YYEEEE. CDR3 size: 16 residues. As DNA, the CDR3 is TGTGCCAGCAGCTTCGTACACCCTCGGGACACCGGGGAGCTGTTTTTT. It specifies CASSFVHPRDTGELFF.

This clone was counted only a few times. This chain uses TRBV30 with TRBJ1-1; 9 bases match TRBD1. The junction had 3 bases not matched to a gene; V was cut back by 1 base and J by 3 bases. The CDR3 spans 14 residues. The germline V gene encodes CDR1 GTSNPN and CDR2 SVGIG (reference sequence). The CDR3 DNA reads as TGTGCCTGGAGTGCCGGGACAGGGTACACTGAAGCTTTCTTT. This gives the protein CAWSAGTGYTEAFF.

CDR3 residues: CASSSEGRGYGYTF. For the CDR3, the DNA is TGTGCCAGCAGCTCCGAGGGAAGGGGCTATGGCTACACCTTC. V gene TRBV7-9 combines with J gene TRBJ1-2; D perhaps matches TRBD1 (5 bases). Trimming left V 4 bases short and J 4 bases short, with 13 bases between. Germline assignment: CDR1 SEHNR and CDR2 FQNEAQ (reference sequence). The CDR3 loop spans 14 amino acids.

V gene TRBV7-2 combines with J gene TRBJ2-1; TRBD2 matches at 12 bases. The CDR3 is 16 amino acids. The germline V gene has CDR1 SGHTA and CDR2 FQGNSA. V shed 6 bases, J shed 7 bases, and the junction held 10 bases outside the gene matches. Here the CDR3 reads CASRGTTSGRFNEQFF. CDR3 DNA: TGTGCCAGCAGGGGTACTACTAGCGGGAGGTTTAATGAGCAGTTCTTC.

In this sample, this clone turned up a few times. CDR3 nucleotide sequence: TGTGCCATCTTACCCCAGGGTAGGGATGGCTACACCTTC. Residues: CAILPQGRDGYTF. V usage is TRBV28 and J usage is TRBJ1-2; weak D call: TRBD1 (5 bases). This CDR3 is built from 13 residues. Germline V gene lookup returns CDR1 MDHEN and CDR2 SYDVKM. Trimming removed 10 bases from V and 6 bases from J, with 18 bases in between.

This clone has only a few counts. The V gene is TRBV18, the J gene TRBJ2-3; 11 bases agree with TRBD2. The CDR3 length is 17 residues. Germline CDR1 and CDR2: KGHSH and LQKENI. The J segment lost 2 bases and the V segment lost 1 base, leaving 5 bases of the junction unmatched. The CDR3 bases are TGTGCCAGCTCACCACTTCGGACTAGCGGGTCCACAGATACGCAGTATTTT. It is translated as CASSPLRTSGSTDTQYF.

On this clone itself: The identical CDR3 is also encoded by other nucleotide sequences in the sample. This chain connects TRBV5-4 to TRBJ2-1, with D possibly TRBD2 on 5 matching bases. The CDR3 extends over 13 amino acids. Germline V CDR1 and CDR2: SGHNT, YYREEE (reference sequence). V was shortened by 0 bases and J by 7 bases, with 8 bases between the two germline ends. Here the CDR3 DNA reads TGTGCCAGCAGCTTGGACCGGGGAAATGAGCAGTTCTTC. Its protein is CASSLDRGNEQFF.

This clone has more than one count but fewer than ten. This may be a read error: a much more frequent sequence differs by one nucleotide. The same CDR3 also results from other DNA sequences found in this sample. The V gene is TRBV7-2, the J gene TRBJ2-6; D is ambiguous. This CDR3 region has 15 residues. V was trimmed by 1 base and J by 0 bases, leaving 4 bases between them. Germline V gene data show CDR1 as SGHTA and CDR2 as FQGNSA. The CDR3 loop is CASSLGGSGANVLTF. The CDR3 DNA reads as TGTGCCAGCAGCTTAGGGGGCTCTGGGGCCAACGTCCTGACTTTC.

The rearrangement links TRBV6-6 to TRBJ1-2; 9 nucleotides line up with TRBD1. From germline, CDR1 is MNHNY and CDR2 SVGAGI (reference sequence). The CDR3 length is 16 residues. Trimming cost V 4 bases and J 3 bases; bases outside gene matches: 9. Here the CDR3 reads CASSSTVGTGHYGYTF. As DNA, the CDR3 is TGTGCCAGCAGTTCCACAGTGGGGACAGGGCACTATGGCTACACCTTC.

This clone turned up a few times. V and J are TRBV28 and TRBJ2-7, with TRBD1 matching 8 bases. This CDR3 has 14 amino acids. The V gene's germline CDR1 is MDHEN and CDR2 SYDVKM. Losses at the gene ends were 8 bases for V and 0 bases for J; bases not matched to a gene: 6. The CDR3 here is CASGSRGPSYEQYF. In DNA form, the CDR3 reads TGTGCCAGCGGATCCAGGGGGCCCTCCTACGAGCAGTACTTC.

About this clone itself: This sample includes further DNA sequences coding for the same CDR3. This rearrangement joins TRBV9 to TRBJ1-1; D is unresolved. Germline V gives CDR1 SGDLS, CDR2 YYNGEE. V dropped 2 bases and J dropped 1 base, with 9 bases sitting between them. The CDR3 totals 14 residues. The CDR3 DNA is TGTGCCAGCAGCGTTGGAACAGCGAACACTGAAGCTTTCTTT. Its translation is CASSVGTANTEAFF.

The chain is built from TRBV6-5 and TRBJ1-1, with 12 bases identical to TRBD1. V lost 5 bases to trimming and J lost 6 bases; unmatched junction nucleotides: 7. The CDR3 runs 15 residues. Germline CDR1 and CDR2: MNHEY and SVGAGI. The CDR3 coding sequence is TGTGCCAGCAGTGTGGGACAGGGGGCTTTTGCTGAAGCTTTCTTT. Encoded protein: CASSVGQGAFAEAFF.

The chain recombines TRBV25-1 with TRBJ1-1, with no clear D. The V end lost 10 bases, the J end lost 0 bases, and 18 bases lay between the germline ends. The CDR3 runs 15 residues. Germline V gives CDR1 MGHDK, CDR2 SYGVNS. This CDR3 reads CATNCQRRMNTEAFF. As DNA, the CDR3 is TGTGCCACCAACTGTCAGAGGAGGATGAACACTGAAGCTTTCTTT. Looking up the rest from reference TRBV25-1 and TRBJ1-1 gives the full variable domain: EADIYQTPRYLVIGTGKKITLECSQTMGHDKMYWYQQDPGMELHLIHYSYGVNSTEKGDLSSESTVSRIRTEHFPLTLESARPSHTSQYLCATNCQRRMNTEAFFGQGTRLTVV.

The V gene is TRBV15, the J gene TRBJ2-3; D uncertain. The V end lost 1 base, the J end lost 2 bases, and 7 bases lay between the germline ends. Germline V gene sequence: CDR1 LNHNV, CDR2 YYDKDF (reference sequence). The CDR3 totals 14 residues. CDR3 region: CATSRGGDTDTQYF. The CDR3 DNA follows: TGTGCCACCAGCAGAGGAGGAGACACAGATACGCAGTATTTT.

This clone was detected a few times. CDR3 residues: CAWTGVWTGAEAFF. Written as DNA, the CDR3 is TGTGCCTGGACCGGCGTATGGACCGGGGCTGAAGCTTTCTTT. The chain is built from TRBV30 and TRBJ1-1; D remains ambiguous. The CDR3 extends over 14 amino acids. V lost 4 bases to trimming and J lost 6 bases, with 18 bases between them. Germline loops: CDR1 GTSNPN, CDR2 SVGIG (reference sequence).

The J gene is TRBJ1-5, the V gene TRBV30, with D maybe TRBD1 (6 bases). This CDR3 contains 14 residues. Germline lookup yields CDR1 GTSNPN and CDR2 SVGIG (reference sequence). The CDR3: CASSLRGGNQPQHF. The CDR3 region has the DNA TGTGCTTCATCCCTTAGGGGGGGAAATCAGCCCCAGCATTTT.

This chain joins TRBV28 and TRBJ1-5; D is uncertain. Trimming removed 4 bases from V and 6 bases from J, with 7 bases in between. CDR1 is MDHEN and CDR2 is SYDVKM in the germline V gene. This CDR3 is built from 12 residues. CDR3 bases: TGTGCCAGCAGTTGGTTCGGTCAGCCCCAGCATTTT. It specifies CASSWFGQPQHF. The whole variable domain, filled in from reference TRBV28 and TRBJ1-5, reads DVKVTQSSRYLVKRTGEKVFLECVQDMDHENMFWYRQDPGLGLRLIYFSYDVKMKEKGDIPEGYSVSREKKERFSLILESASTNQTSMYLCASSWFGQPQHFGDGTRLSIL.

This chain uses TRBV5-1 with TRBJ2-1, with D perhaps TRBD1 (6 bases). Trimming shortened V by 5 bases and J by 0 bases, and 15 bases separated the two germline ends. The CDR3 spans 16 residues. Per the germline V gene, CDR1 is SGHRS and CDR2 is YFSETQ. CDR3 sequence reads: CASRLAGQPSYNEQFF. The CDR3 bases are TGCGCCAGCAGATTAGCCGGACAGCCCTCCTACAATGAGCAGTTCTTC.

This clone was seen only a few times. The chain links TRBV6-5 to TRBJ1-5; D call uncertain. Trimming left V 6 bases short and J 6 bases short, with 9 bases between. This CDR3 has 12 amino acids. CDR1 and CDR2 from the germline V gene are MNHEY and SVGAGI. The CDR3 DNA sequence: TGTGCCAGCAGCCATTACTCTCAGCCCCAGCATTTT. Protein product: CASSHYSQPQHF.